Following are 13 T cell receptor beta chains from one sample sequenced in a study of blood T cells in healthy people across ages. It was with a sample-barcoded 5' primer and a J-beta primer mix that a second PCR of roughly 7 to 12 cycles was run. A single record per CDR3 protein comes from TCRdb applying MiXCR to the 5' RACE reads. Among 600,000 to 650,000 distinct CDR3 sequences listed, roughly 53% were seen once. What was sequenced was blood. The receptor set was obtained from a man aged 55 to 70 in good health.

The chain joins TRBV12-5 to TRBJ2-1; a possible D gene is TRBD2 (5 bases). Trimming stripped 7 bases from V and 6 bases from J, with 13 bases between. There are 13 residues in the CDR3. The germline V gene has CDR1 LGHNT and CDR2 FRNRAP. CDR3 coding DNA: TGTGCTAGTGTTCATCCCGCGGGCAATGAGCAGTTCTTC. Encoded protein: CASVHPAGNEQFF. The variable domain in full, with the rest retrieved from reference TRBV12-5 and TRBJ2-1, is DARVTQTPRHKVTEMGQEVTMRCQPILGHNTVFWYRQTMMQGLELLAYFRNRAPLDDSGMPKDRFSAEMPDATLATLKIQPSEPRDSAVYFCASVHPAGNEQFFGPGTRLTVL.

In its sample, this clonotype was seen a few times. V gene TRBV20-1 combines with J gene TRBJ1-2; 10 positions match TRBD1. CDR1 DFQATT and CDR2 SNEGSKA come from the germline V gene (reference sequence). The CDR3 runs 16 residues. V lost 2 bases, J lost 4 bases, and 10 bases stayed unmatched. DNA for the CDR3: TGCAGTGCTAGAAAGCCAGGACAGGGGGGACGCTATGGCTACACCTTC. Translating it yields CSARKPGQGGRYGYTF.

CDR3: CASSLGSRQGSYEQYF. Here the CDR3 DNA reads TGTGCCAGCAGCTTAGGCTCCCGGCAGGGGTCCTACGAGCAGTACTTC. The V gene is TRBV7-2, the J gene TRBJ2-7; D possibly corresponds to TRBD1 (6 bases). CDR1 and CDR2 from the germline V gene are SGHTA and FQGNSA. Trimming left V 1 base short and J 1 base short, with 14 bases between. This CDR3 has 16 amino acids. Full variable domain (remainder filled in from reference TRBV7-2 and TRBJ2-7): GAGVSQSPSNKVTEKGKDVELRCDPISGHTALYWYRQSLGQGLEFLIYFQGNSAPDKSGLPSDRFSAERTGGSVSTLTIQRTQQEDSAVYLCASSLGSRQGSYEQYFGPGTRLTVT.

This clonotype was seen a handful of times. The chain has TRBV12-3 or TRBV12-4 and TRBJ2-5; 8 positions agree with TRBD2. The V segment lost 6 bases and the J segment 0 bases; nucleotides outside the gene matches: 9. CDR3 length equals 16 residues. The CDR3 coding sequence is TGTGCCAGCAGCTATTACGGCGGGGGGAACCAAGAGACCCAGTACTTC. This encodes CASSYYGGGNQETQYF.

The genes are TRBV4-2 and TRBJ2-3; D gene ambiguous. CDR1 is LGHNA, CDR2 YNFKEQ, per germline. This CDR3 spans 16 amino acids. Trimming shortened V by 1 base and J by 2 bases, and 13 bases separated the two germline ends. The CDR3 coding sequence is TGTGCCAGCAGCCAAGGTAGAAGAGCGTACACAGATACGCAGTATTTT. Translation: CASSQGRRAYTDTQYF.

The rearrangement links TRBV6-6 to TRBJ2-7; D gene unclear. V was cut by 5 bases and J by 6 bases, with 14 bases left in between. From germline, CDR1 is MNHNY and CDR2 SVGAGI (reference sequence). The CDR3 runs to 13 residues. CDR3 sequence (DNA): TGTGCCAGCAGTGCAGGCTCTCTAGGCGAGCAGTACTTC. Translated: CASSAGSLGEQYF.

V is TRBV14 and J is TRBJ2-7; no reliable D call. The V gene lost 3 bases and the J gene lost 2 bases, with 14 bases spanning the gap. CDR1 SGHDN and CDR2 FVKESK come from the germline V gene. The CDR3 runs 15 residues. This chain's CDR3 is CASSQYLAATYEQYF. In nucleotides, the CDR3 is TGTGCCAGCAGCCAGTATTTGGCAGCGACCTACGAGCAGTACTTC.

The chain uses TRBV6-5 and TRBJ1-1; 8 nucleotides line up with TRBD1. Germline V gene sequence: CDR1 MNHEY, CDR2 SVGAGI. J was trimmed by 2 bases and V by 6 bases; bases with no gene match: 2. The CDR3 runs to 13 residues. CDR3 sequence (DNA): TGTGCCAGCAGCAGGGGGCTAAACACTGAAGCTTTCTTT. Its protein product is CASSRGLNTEAFF.

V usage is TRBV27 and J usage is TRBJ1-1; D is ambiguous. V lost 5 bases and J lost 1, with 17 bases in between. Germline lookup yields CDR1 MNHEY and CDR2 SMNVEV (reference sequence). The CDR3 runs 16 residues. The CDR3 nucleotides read TGTGCCAGCAGTCCGCCTGGGCGGGTGGGGAACACTGAAGCTTTCTTT. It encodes CASSPPGRVGNTEAFF.

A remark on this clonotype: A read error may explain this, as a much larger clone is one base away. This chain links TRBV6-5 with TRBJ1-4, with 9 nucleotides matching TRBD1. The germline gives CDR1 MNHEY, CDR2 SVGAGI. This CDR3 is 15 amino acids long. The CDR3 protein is CASSYTGGVGEKPFF. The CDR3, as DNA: TGTGCCAGCAGTTACACAGGGGGCGTGGGGGAAAAACCGTTTTTT.

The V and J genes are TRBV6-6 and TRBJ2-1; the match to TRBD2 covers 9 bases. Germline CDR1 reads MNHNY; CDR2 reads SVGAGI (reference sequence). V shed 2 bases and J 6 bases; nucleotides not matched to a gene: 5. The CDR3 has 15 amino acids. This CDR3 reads CASSYGTSPSNEQFF. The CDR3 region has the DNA TGTGCCAGCAGTTACGGGACTAGCCCCTCCAATGAGCAGTTCTTC.

The DNA of the CDR3 is TGTGCCAGCAGTTATCCCGGGACAGGGATTACCTCCTACGAGCAGTTCTTC. It translates to CASSYPGTGITSYEQFF. The chain recombines TRBV2 with TRBJ2-1; 9 bases align to TRBD1. The germline V gene encodes CDR1 SNHLY and CDR2 FYNNEI. V was clipped by 5 bases and J by 10 bases; unmatched bases: 18. This CDR3 comprises 17 residues.

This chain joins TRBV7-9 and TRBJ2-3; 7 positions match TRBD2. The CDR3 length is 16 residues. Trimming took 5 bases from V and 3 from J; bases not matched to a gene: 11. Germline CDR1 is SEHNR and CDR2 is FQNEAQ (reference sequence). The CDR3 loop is CASSPRGLGTTDTQYF. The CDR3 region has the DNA TGTGCCAGCAGCCCCCGAGGACTAGGCACAACAGATACGCAGTATTTT.